The entry below describes one TCR beta chain. The method was immunoSEQ multiplex PCR; TCRdb's version includes in-frame clones alone and lacks a portion of them. The repertoire consists of 180,000 or so clones, with more than 85% occurring once and the leading ten covering around 1.2%. These data are taken from a study of blood T cell repertoires in COVID-19. Trimming took 7 bases from V and 4 from J, leaving 17 bases between them. The germline V gene encodes CDR1 LNHDA and CDR2 SQIVND (reference sequence). This CDR3 contains 15 residues. This sequence originates from a human donor with acute COVID-19. The donor label of this sample is uncertain. Sequenced material: PBMCs or T cells enriched from blood (not recorded which). The rearrangement uses TRBV19 and TRBJ2-1; D gene uncertain. DNA of the CDR3: TGTGCCAGTACAAAACTTGATGGCGGTTACAATGAGCAGTTCTTC. This codes for CASTKLDGGYNEQFF.